These 4 T cell receptor beta chains came from one sample sequenced in a study of blood T cell repertoires in COVID-19. Repertoires were generated with immunoSEQ multiplex PCR, while TCRdb's copy carries only in-frame clones and drops some. This table holds some 150,000 clones, about 76% found once. Sample: peripheral blood. These receptors all stem from a woman between 55 and 75 years old with active or convalescent COVID-19.

The genes are TRBV15 and TRBJ1-2, with a tentative D call TRBD1 (5 bases). CDR1 and CDR2 (germline): LNHNV, YYDKDF (reference sequence). Trimming left V 4 bases short and J 0 bases short, with 18 bases between. The CDR3 loop spans 17 amino acids. The CDR3 spells CATSTPWGVGANYGYTF. CDR3 nucleotide sequence: TGTGCCACCAGCACACCGTGGGGGGTCGGGGCTAACTATGGCTACACCTTC.

The J gene is TRBJ1-1, the V gene TRBV5-1; 8 positions match TRBD1. Trimming removed 0 bases from V and 7 bases from J; junction bases left unmatched: 5. The CDR3 totals 14 residues. The germline V gene has CDR1 SGHRS and CDR2 YFSETQ. In DNA form, the CDR3 reads TGCGCCAGCAGCTTGGAGACAGGGGCCCTTGAAGCTTTCTTT. It encodes CASSLETGALEAFF.

The chain links TRBV7-2 to TRBJ2-2; 11 bases fit TRBD2. Looked up from germline, CDR1 is SGHTA and CDR2 is FQGNSA. The V segment lost 5 bases and the J segment 6 bases; nucleotides outside the gene matches: 2. This CDR3 has 14 amino acids. The CDR3 coding sequence is TGTGCCAGCAGCCAACTAGCGGGGGCCGGGGAGCTGTTTTTT. This translates into CASSQLAGAGELFF.

The chain's CDR3 is CASSDGGSSYGYTF. CDR3 DNA sequence: TGTGCCAGCAGTGACGGGGGTTCCAGCTATGGCTACACCTTC. The V and J genes are TRBV2 and TRBJ1-2, with D tentatively TRBD1 (5 bases). Germline CDR1 reads SNHLY; CDR2 reads FYNNEI. The CDR3 extends over 14 amino acids. V shed 3 bases and J shed 4 bases, with 12 bases lying between them.